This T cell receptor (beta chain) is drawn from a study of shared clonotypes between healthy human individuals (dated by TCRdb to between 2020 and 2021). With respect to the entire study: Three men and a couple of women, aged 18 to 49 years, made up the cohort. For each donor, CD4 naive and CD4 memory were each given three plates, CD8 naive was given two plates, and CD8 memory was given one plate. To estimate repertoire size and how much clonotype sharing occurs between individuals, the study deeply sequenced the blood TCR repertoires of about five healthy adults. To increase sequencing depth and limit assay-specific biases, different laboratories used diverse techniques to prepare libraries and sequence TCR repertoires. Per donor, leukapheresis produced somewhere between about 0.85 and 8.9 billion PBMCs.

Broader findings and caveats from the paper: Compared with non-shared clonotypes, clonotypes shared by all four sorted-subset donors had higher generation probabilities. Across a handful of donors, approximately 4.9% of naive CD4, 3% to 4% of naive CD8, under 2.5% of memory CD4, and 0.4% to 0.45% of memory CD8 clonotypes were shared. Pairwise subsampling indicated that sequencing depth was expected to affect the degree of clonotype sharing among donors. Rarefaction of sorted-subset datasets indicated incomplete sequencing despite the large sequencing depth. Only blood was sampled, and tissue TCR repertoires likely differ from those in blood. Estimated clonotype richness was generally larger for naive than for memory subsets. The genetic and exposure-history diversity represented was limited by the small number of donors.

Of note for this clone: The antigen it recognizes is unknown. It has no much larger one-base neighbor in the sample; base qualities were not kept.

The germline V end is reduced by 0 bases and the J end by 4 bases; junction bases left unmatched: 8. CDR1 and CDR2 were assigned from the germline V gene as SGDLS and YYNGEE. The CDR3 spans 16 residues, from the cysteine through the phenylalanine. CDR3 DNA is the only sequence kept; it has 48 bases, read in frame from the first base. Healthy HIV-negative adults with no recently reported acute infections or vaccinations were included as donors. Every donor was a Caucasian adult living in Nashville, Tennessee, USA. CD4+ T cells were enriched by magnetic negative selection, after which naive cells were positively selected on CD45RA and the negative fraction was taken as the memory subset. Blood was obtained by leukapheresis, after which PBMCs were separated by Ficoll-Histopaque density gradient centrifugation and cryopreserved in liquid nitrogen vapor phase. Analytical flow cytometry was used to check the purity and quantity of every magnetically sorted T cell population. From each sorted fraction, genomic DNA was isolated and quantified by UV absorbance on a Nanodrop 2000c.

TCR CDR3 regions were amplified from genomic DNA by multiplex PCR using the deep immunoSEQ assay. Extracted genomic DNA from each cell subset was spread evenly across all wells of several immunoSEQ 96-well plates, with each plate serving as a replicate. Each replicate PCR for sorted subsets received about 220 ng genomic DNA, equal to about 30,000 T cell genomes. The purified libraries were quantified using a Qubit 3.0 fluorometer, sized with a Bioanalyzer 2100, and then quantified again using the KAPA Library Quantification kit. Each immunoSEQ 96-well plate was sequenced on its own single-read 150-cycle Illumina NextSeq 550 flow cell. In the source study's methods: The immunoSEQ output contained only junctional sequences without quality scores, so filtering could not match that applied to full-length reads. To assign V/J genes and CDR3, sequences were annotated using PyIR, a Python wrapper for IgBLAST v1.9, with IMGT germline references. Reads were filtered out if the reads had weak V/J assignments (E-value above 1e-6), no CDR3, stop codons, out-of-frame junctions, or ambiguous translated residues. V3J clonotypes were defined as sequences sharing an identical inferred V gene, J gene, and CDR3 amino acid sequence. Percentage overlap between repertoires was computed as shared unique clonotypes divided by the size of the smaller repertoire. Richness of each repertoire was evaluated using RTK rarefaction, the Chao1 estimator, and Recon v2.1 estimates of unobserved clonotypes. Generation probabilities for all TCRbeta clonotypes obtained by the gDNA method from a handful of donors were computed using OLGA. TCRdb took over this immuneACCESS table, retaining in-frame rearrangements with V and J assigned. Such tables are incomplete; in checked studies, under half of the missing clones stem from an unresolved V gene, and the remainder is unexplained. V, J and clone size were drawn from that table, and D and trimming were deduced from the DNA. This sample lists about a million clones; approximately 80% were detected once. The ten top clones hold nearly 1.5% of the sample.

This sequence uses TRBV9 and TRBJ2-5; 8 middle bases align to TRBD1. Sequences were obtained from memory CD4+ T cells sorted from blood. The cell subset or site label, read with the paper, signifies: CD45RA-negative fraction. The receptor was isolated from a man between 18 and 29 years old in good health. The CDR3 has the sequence CASSVGGRQGRETQYF. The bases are TGTGCCAGCAGCGTAGGAGGTCGACAGGGGAGAGAGACCCAGTACTTC.